The present T cell receptor (beta chain) was sequenced within a study of blood T cell repertoires in COVID-19. Looking at the study overall: Sources were T cells, B-cell-depleted T cells, or PBMCs; the material itself was cDNA or gDNA.

Only a few counts were recorded for this clone. The repertoire was sequenced with immunoSEQ multiplex PCR; TCRdb's copy has only in-frame clones and lacks some. The table lists tens of thousands of clones, roughly 90% of them singletons. This CDR3 is 14 amino acids long. V was pared by 5 bases and J by 0 bases, with 7 bases of the junction left unmatched. The germline V gene has CDR1 SQVTM and CDR2 ANQGSEA. The sample comprised peripheral blood. The receptor was derived from a woman older than 75 with acute or convalescent COVID-19. The chain combines TRBV29-1 with TRBJ2-7; 7 nucleotides align to TRBD2. The CDR3 DNA follows: TGCAGCGTTTTTGTAGGCGGGAGCTCCTACGAGCAGTACTTC. As protein: CSVFVGGSSYEQYF.